The present TCR beta chain was sequenced within a study of human T cells and chemical hapten exposure. About the research overall: The patch tests put 0.01% DPC on the skin of the upper back and were read 6 days later.

General study findings and limits: As patch test score rose, PT1 expanded TCR counts tended to rise as well. Controls formed significantly fewer large CDR3 similarity clusters than expanded TCRs did. The number of TCRs over 1 in 1000 frequency stayed unchanged after DPC.

TCRdb processed the RACE reads anew with MiXCR; each CDR3 protein has one entry. Of 250,000 to 300,000 distinct CDR3 sequences listed, 7.5% to 9% are singletons. This clonotype has only a few counts. Its antigen is still unknown. Noted time point: pre-sensitization, week 0. The treatment: therapeutic diphenylcyclopropenone sensitization with weekly scalp DPC. The V gene lost 2 bases and the J gene lost 6 bases, with 16 bases spanning the gap. The CDR3 consists of 15 residues. The germline V gene has CDR1 SGHTA and CDR2 FQGNSA. Here the sequenced sample was whole blood, taken in connection with sensitization to the hapten diphenylcyclopropenone (DPC). The source of this sequence is a man younger than 35 with alopecia areata. Some clones in this sample may be carry-over from other donors' samples. This rearrangement joins TRBV7-2 to TRBJ1-1, with a possible D match to TRBD1 (5 bases). The chain's CDR3 is CASSLLGVDNSEAFF. The CDR3 bases are TGTGCCAGCAGCTTATTAGGGGTTGACAACTCTGAAGCTTTCTTT.